This entry is about one T cell receptor (beta chain). The data are from a study of T-cell reconstitution after alpha-beta-depleted transplantation in children. V was pared by 7 bases and J by 3 bases, with 10 bases between. This CDR3 is 13 amino acids long. Germline V CDR1 and CDR2: MDHEN, SYDVKM. A TCRbeta library incorporating unique molecular identifiers was prepared. MiXCR, applied by TCRdb to the PCR reads, yields one record per CDR3 protein. The sample lists more than 550,000 distinct CDR3 sequences, about 10% seen once, with roughly 4% in the top ten. This sequence originates from a human donor who donated a stem cell graft to a child with acute myeloid leukemia. Sequenced here: PBMCs from the stem cell graft donor, sampled from the stem cell graft. J is TRBJ2-1 and V is TRBV28; tentatively, D is TRBD2 (6 bases). CDR3 in DNA: TGTGCCAGCATTAAGGGAGGCTACAATGAGCAGTTCTTC. Protein product: CASIKGGYNEQFF.